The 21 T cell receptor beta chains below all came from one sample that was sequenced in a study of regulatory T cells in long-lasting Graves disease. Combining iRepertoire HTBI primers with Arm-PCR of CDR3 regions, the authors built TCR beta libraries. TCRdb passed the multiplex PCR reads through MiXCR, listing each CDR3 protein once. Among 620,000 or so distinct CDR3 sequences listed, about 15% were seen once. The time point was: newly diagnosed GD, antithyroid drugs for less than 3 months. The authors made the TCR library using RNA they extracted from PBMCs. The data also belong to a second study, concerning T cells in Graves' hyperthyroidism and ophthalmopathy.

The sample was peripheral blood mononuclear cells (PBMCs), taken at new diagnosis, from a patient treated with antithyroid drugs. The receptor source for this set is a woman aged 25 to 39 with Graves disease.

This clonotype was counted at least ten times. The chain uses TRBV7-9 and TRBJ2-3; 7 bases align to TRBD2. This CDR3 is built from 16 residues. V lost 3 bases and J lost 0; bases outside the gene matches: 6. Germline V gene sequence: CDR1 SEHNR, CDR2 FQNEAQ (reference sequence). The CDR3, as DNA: TGTGCCAGCAGCTTGTCTAGCGGATCTAGCACAGATACGCAGTATTTT. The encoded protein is CASSLSSGSSTDTQYF.

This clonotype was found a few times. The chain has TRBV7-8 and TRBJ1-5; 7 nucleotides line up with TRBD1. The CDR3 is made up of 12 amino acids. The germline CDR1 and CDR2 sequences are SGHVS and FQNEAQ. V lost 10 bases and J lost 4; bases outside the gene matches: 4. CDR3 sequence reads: CATRQGNQPQHF. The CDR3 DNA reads TGTGCCACCAGACAGGGAAATCAGCCCCAGCATTTT.

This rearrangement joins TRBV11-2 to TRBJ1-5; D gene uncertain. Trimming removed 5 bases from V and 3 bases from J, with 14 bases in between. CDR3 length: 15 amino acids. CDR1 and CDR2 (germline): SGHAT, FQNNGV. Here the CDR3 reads CASSLSGINNQPQHF. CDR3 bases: TGTGCCAGCAGCCTCAGTGGGATAAACAATCAGCCCCAGCATTTT.

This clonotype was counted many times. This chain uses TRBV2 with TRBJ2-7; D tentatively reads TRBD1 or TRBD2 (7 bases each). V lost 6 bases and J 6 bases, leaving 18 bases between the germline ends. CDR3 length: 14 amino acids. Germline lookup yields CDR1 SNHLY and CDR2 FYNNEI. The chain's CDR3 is CASRRQGGYGEQYF. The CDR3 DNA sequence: TGTGCCAGCAGGAGACAGGGAGGGTATGGCGAGCAGTACTTC.

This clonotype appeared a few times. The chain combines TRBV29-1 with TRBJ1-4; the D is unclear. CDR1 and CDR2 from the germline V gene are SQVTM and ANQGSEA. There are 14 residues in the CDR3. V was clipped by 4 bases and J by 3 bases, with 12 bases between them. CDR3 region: CSVGMGKSNEKLFF. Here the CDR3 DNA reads TGCAGCGTTGGGATGGGGAAGTCTAATGAAAAACTGTTTTTT.

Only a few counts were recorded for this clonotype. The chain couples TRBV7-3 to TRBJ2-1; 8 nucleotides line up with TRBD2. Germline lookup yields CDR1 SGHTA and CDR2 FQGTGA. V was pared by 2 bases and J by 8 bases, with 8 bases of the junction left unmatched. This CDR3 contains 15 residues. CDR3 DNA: TGTGCCAGCAGCTTATCGAGCGGGAGAGTTGATGAGCAGTTCTTC. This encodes CASSLSSGRVDEQFF. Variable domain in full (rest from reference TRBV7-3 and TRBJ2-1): GAGVSQTPSNKVTEKGKYVELRCDPISGHTALYWYRQSLGQGPEFLIYFQGTGAADDSGLPNDRFFAVRPEGSVSTLKIQRTERGDSAVYLCASSLSSGRVDEQFFGPGTRLTVL.

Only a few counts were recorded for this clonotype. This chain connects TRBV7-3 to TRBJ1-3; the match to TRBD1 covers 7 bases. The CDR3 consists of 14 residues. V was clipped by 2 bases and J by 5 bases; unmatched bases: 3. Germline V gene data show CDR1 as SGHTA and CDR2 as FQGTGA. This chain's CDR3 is CASSLRQGRNTIYF. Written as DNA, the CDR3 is TGTGCCAGCAGCTTACGACAGGGCAGAAACACCATATATTTT.

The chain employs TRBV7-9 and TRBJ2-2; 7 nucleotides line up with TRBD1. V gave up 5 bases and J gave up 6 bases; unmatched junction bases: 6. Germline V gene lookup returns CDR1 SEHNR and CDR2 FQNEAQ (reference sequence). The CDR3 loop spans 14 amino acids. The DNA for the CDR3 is TGTGCCAGCAGCGAATACACAGGGGCCGGGGAGCTGTTTTTT. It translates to CASSEYTGAGELFF.

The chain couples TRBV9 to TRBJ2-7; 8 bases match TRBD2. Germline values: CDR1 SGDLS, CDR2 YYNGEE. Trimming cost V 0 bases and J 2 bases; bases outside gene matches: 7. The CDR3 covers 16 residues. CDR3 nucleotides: TGTGCCAGCAGCGTAGGTAGCGGGGATCGCCCCTACGAGCAGTACTTC. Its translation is CASSVGSGDRPYEQYF.

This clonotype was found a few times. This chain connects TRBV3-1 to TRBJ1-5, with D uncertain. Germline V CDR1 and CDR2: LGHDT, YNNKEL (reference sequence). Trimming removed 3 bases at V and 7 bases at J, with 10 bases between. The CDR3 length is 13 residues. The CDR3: CASSHGEWQPQHF. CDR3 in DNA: TGTGCCAGCAGCCACGGGGAGTGGCAGCCCCAGCATTTT.

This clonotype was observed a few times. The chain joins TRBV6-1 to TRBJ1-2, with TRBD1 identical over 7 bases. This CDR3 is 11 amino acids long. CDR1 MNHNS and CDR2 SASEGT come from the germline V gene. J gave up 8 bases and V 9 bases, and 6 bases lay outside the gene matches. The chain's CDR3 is CASLQGNGYTF. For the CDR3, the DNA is TGTGCCAGTTTACAGGGGAACGGCTACACCTTC.

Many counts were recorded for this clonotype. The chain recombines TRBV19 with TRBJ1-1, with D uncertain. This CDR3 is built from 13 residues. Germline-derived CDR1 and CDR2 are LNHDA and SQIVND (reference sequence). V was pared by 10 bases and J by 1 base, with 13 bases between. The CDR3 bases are TGTGCCACCTCGTGGGCGTGGAACACTGAAGCTTTCTTT. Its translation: CATSWAWNTEAFF.

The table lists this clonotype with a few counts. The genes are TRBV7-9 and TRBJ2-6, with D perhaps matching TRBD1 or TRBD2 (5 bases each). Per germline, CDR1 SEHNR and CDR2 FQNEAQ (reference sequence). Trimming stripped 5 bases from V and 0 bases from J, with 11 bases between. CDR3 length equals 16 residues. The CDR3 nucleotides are TGTGCCAGCAGCGAGGGACGGACCTCTGGGGCCAACGTCCTGACTTTC. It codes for CASSEGRTSGANVLTF.

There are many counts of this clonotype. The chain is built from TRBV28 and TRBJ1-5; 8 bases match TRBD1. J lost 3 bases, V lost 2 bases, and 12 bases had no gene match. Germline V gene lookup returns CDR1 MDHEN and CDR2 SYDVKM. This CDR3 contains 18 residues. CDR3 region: CASSLRRTGFYVNQPQHF. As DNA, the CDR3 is TGTGCCAGCAGTTTAAGGAGGACAGGGTTCTATGTCAATCAGCCCCAGCATTTT.

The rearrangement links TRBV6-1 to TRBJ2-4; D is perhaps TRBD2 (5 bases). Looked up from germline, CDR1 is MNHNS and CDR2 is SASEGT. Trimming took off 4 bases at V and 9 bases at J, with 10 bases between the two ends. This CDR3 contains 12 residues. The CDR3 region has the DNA TGTGCCAGCAGTGTAAACCGGGGCATTCAGTACTTC. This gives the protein CASSVNRGIQYF.

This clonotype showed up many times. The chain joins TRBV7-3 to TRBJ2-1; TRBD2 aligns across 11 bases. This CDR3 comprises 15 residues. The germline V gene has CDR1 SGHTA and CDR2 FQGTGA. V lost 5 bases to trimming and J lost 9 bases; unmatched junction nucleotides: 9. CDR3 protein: CASSPQLAGVGEQFF. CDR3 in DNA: TGTGCCAGCAGCCCCCAACTAGCGGGAGTTGGTGAGCAGTTCTTC. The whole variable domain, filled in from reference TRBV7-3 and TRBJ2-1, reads GAGVSQTPSNKVTEKGKYVELRCDPISGHTALYWYRQSLGQGPEFLIYFQGTGAADDSGLPNDRFFAVRPEGSVSTLKIQRTERGDSAVYLCASSPQLAGVGEQFFGPGTRLTVL.

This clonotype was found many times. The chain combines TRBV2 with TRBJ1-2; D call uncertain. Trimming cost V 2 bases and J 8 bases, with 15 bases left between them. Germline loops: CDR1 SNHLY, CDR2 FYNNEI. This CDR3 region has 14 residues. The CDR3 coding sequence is TGTGCCAGCAGTGAAACGGGGAGTCCCGGCGGCTACACCTTC. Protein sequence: CASSETGSPGGYTF.

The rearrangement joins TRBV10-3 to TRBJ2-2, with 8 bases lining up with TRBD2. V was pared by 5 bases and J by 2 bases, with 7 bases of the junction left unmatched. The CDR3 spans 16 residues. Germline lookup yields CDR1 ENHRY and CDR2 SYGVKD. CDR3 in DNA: TGTGCCATCAGTCCCACTAGCGGTCCTAACACCGGGGAGCTGTTTTTT. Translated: CAISPTSGPNTGELFF.

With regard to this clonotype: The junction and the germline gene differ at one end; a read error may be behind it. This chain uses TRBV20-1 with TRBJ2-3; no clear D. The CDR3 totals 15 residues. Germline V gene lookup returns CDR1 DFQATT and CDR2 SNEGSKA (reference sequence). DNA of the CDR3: TGCTGTGCTAGAGATCCGGCGGTAGCCCGAGATACGCAGTATTTT. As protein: CCARDPAVARDTQYF.

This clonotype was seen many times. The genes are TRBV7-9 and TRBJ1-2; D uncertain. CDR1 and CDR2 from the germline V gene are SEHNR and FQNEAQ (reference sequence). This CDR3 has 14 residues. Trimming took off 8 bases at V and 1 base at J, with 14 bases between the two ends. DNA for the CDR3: TGTGCCAGCCCCCCAGACGAGGGTAACTATGGCTACACCTTC. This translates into CASPPDEGNYGYTF.

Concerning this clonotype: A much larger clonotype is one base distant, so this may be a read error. The chain's CDR3 is CAISEWGQDMNTEAFF. The CDR3 nucleotides are TGTGCCATCAGTGAATGGGGGCAGGACATGAACACTGAAGCTTTCTTT. The genes are TRBV10-3 and TRBJ1-1; D is perhaps TRBD1 (6 bases). Germline assignment: CDR1 ENHRY and CDR2 SYGVKD. V dropped 3 bases and J dropped 0 bases, with 14 bases sitting between them. This CDR3 region has 16 residues.